Below are 23 T cell receptor beta chains sequenced from a single sample in a study of blood T cell repertoires in COVID-19. Only in-frame clones appear in the TCRdb table, and some are missing; sequencing was by immunoSEQ multiplex PCR. This sample has 150,000 to 200,000 clones, with around 80% found just once. Sequenced sample: peripheral blood. The receptors shown here come from a man aged 60 to 69 with acute or convalescent COVID-19.

This sequence joins TRBV2 and TRBJ1-1; no firm D call. This CDR3 is built from 13 residues. V was pared by 5 bases and J by 3 bases, with 10 bases between. Germline V gene data show CDR1 as SNHLY and CDR2 as FYNNEI. This chain's CDR3 is CASSLGEDTEAFF. The DNA of the CDR3 is TGTGCCAGCAGTCTGGGAGAGGACACTGAAGCTTTCTTT.

The chain is built from TRBV10-1 and TRBJ2-1; 9 bases are a match to TRBD1. The CDR3 has 15 residues. Looked up from germline, CDR1 is WNHNN and CDR2 is SYGVQD (reference sequence). With 5 bases clipped from V and 3 bases from J, the junction kept 5 bases outside the gene matches. The DNA of the CDR3 is TGCGCCAGCAGTTCCGGGACAGGGTTCTACAATGAGCAGTTCTTC. Translation: CASSSGTGFYNEQFF.

The chain links TRBV10-3 to TRBJ2-5, with D maybe TRBD2 (5 bases). The V gene lost 6 bases and the J gene lost 5 bases, with 13 bases spanning the gap. The germline gives CDR1 ENHRY, CDR2 SYGVKD. This CDR3 region has 13 residues. CDR3 sequence (DNA): TGTGCCATCAGCTCGTCTTCGGGGGAGACCCAGTACTTC. As protein: CAISSSSGETQYF.

The chain links TRBV29-1 to TRBJ1-2; D is possibly TRBD1 (5 bases). The V gene's germline CDR1 is SQVTM and CDR2 ANQGSEA. Deletions cut 4 bases from V and 3 bases from J, with 9 bases between. The length of the CDR3 is 12 residues. For the CDR3, the DNA is TGCAGCGTTGCCACAGGAGACTATGGCTACACCTTC. Translated: CSVATGDYGYTF.

There are a few counts of this clone. This chain joins TRBV19 and TRBJ1-3; D is uncertain. The germline V gene has CDR1 LNHDA and CDR2 SQIVND (reference sequence). The CDR3 is made up of 16 amino acids. V lost 3 bases to trimming and J lost 0 bases, with 12 bases between them. The CDR3 spells CASSILAGVSGNTIYF. The CDR3 coding sequence is TGTGCCAGTAGTATCCTCGCAGGCGTCTCTGGAAACACCATATATTTT.

This chain joins TRBV11-3 and TRBJ2-1; no clear D gene. V dropped 5 bases and J dropped 5 bases, with 7 bases sitting between them. The CDR3 spans 12 residues. CDR1 and CDR2 (germline): SGHNT, YENEEA. In DNA form, the CDR3 reads TGTGCCAGCAGCCTCCCCCACAATGAGCAGTTCTTC. Its protein product is CASSLPHNEQFF.

In nucleotides, the CDR3 is TGTGCCAGCAGGGCTGCCGAGGGTAGCGCGTTGGAGACCCAGTACTTC. This codes for CASRAAEGSALETQYF. This chain connects TRBV2 to TRBJ2-5; TRBD2 might be the D (5 bases). V gave up 6 bases and J gave up 5 bases, with 22 bases separating them. CDR1 SNHLY and CDR2 FYNNEI come from the germline V gene. There are 16 residues in the CDR3.

This chain joins TRBV5-1 and TRBJ2-5; 8 bases map to TRBD2. V lost 6 bases to trimming and J lost 4 bases; unmatched junction nucleotides: 8. There are 14 residues in the CDR3. The germline gives CDR1 SGHRS, CDR2 YFSETQ. CDR3 sequence reads: CASNPGGQGETQYF. CDR3 coding DNA: TGCGCCAGCAACCCGGGGGGGCAGGGAGAGACCCAGTACTTC.

The genes are TRBV30 and TRBJ1-3; TRBD1 is a possible D gene (5 bases). Germline V CDR1 and CDR2: GTSNPN, SVGIG (reference sequence). The CDR3 spans 14 residues. Trimming stripped 0 bases from V and 1 base from J, with 7 bases between. This CDR3 is CAWSVGGSGNTIYF. The DNA for the CDR3 is TGTGCCTGGAGTGTTGGGGGGTCTGGAAACACCATATATTTT.

The CDR3 region is CASSDWTSGAYEQYF. CDR3 DNA sequence: TGCGCCAGCAGCGATTGGACTAGCGGGGCCTACGAGCAGTACTTC. The chain uses TRBV4-1 and TRBJ2-7, with 12 positions matching TRBD2. The germline V gene has CDR1 MGHRA and CDR2 YSYEKL. With V trimmed by 5 bases and J by 2 bases, 4 bases remained unmatched. The CDR3 totals 15 residues.

The CDR3 reads CASSPAPGYTEAFF. The DNA of the CDR3 is TGTGCCAGCAGCCCCGCGCCGGGGTACACTGAAGCTTTCTTT. V gene TRBV7-2 combines with J gene TRBJ1-1; D unresolved. Germline lookup yields CDR1 SGHTA and CDR2 FQGNSA. V lost 5 bases and J 3 bases, leaving 13 bases between the germline ends. This CDR3 is 14 amino acids long.

This chain uses TRBV2 with TRBJ1-6, with D possibly being TRBD1 (6 bases). V was clipped by 7 bases and J by 8 bases, with 15 bases between them. This CDR3 region has 14 residues. CDR1 SNHLY and CDR2 FYNNEI come from the germline V gene. In DNA form, the CDR3 reads TGTGCCAGCATTCCGGGACATTCAGATTCACCCCTCCACTTT. It specifies CASIPGHSDSPLHF.

This CDR3 is CASRPAGGRLRSSYNEQFF. CDR3 coding DNA: TGTGCCAGCAGACCAGCGGGGGGCCGGTTGCGGAGCTCCTACAATGAGCAGTTCTTC. V gene TRBV7-9 combines with J gene TRBJ2-1, with TRBD2 matching 9 bases. Unmatched junction bases numbered 15, after V lost 6 bases and J lost 0 bases. The length of the CDR3 is 19 residues. CDR1 and CDR2 (germline): SEHNR, FQNEAQ (reference sequence).

The J gene is TRBJ1-5, the V gene TRBV18; no clear D gene. V was shortened by 7 bases and J by 2 bases, with 9 bases between the two germline ends. This CDR3 comprises 13 residues. From germline, CDR1 is KGHSH and CDR2 LQKENI. The CDR3 spells CASFPGGNQPQHF. The CDR3 DNA reads as TGTGCCAGCTTCCCGGGAGGCAATCAGCCCCAGCATTTT. Based on the CDR3 plus reference TRBV18 and TRBJ1-5, the full variable domain is NAGVMQNPRHLVRRRGQEARLRCSPMKGHSHVYWYRQLPEEGLKFMVYLQKENIIDESGMPKERFSAEFPKEGPSILRIQQVVRGDSAAYFCASFPGGNQPQHFGDGTRLSIL.

This chain links TRBV2 with TRBJ2-1; D is unclear. Trimming removed 4 bases at V and 5 bases at J, with 9 bases between. CDR3 length: 13 residues. Germline V gene data show CDR1 as SNHLY and CDR2 as FYNNEI. The DNA for the CDR3 is TGTGCCAGCAGTGGGCGACTGGACAATGAGCAGTTCTTC. Translation: CASSGRLDNEQFF.

This chain joins TRBV19 and TRBJ1-2; possible D gene TRBD1, 6 bases. From germline, CDR1 is LNHDA and CDR2 SQIVND (reference sequence). This CDR3 spans 15 amino acids. V was cut by 5 bases and J by 5 bases, with 18 bases left in between. The DNA of the CDR3 is TGTGCCAGTAGTTTCCGGGACACACTTCTTTATGGCTACACCTTC. Its translation: CASSFRDTLLYGYTF.

The chain uses TRBV7-6 and TRBJ2-3; 9 nucleotides align to TRBD1. J gave up 2 bases and V 6 bases, and 9 bases lay outside the gene matches. Germline assignment: CDR1 SGHVS and CDR2 FNYEAQ. The CDR3 runs to 16 residues. CDR3 loop: CASSPNTGGFTDTQYF. CDR3 coding DNA: TGTGCCAGCAGTCCTAATACAGGGGGCTTCACAGATACGCAGTATTTT.

In this sample, this clone turned up a few times. The V and J genes are TRBV5-1 and TRBJ1-1; D is perhaps TRBD1 (6 bases). This CDR3 has 14 amino acids. In germline, CDR1 is SGHRS, CDR2 YFSETQ. The germline V and J ends were trimmed by 4 bases and 2 bases, with 12 bases remaining between them. CDR3 amino acids: CASSAGAVNTEAFF. In nucleotides, the CDR3 is TGCGCCAGCAGCGCGGGGGCTGTCAACACTGAAGCTTTCTTT.

This clone was recorded once. The chain uses TRBV4-1 and TRBJ1-4; possibly TRBD1 for D (6 bases). Per the germline V gene, CDR1 is MGHRA and CDR2 is YSYEKL. With 1 base removed from V and 10 bases from J, the gap between germline ends came to 13 bases. CDR3 length: 14 residues. Here the CDR3 DNA reads TGCGCCAGCAGCCAAGCAGGGGAGGGTGGAAAACTGTTTTTT. It is translated as CASSQAGEGGKLFF.

The chain combines TRBV12-1 with TRBJ2-5; the table's D call, TRBD1, has no DNA check behind it. TRBV12-1 is recorded as a pseudogene. This CDR3 has 19 residues. CDR3 DNA sequence: TGTGCCAGCAGCTCTCCGGGACAGGGTGTCGTATTGACCCAAGAGACCCAGTACTTC. This codes for CASSSPGQGVVLTQETQYF.

The V gene is TRBV11-2, the J gene TRBJ2-7; TRBD1 matches at 9 bases. Germline CDR1 reads SGHAT; CDR2 reads FQNNGV. This CDR3 has 13 amino acids. Trimming took 6 bases from V and 6 from J; bases not matched to a gene: 6. The CDR3 loop is CASSSDRGGEQYF. Here the CDR3 DNA reads TGTGCCAGCAGTTCCGACAGGGGGGGCGAGCAGTACTTC.

The CDR3 region has the DNA TGTGCCAGCAGTTTCAGGGGGAACTCCTACGAGCAGTACTTC. Its protein product is CASSFRGNSYEQYF. This chain uses TRBV6-5 with TRBJ2-7, with 7 bases fitting TRBD1. The CDR3 sequence is 14 residues long. The germline V gene has CDR1 MNHEY and CDR2 SVGAGI. J lost 0 bases, V lost 4 bases, and 3 bases had no gene match.

This sequence joins TRBV6-5 and TRBJ1-1; D perhaps matches TRBD1 (5 bases). Trimming took 0 bases from V and 1 from J, leaving 12 bases between them. CDR1 MNHEY and CDR2 SVGAGI come from the germline V gene. This CDR3 has 16 residues. The CDR3 here is CASSYSLQEGNTEAFF. The CDR3 DNA sequence: TGTGCCAGCAGTTACTCGTTACAGGAGGGGAACACTGAAGCTTTCTTT.